Sequencing of this TCR beta chain was carried out in a study of CD8 T cells in ankylosing spondylitis. Via MiXCR, TCRdb re-called the 5' RACE reads, giving one row per CDR3 protein. The profile shows just over 300,000 distinct CDR3 sequences, around 21% of them singletons. The CDR3 is 16 residues long. Trimming took off 6 bases at V and 7 bases at J, with 24 bases between the two ends. CDR1 and CDR2 from the germline V gene are MNHEY and SVGEGT. The sequenced material came from blood, either unsorted or a sorted T cell fraction (not recorded which). The receptor was isolated from a female donor with ankylosing spondylitis or in good health (not recorded which). The chain carries TRBV6-2 or TRBV6-3 and TRBJ1-2; a possible D gene is TRBD1 (6 bases). The CDR3 reads CASRRSVKDSRFGYTF. The DNA for the CDR3 is TGTGCCAGCAGACGCAGCGTGAAGGACAGTCGATTTGGCTACACCTTC.